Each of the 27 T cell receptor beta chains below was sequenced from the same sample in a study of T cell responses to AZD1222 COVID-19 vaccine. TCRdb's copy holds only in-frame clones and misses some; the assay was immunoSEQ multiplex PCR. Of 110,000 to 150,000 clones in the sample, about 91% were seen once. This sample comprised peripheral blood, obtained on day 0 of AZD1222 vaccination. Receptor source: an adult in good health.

The CDR3 protein is CATSRDREGQETQYF. CDR3 in DNA: TGTGCCACCAGCAGAGACAGGGAAGGTCAAGAGACCCAGTACTTC. V usage is TRBV15 and J usage is TRBJ2-5, with D maybe TRBD1 (5 bases). This CDR3 is built from 15 residues. Germline V gene lookup returns CDR1 LNHNV and CDR2 YYDKDF (reference sequence). Trimming cost V 0 bases and J 2 bases, with 10 bases left between them.

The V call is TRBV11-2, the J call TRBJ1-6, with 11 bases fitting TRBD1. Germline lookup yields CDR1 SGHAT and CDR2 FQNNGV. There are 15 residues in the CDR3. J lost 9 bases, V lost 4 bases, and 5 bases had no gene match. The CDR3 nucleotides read TGTGCCAGCAGCTCATCCGGGACAGGGGGTTCACCCCTCCACTTT. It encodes CASSSSGTGGSPLHF.

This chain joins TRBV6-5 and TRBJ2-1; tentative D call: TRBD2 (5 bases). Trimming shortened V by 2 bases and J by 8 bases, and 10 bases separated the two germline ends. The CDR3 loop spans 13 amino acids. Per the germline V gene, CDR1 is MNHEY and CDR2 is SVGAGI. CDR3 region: CASSYGRRDEQFF. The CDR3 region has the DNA TGTGCCAGCAGTTACGGGCGGCGGGATGAGCAGTTCTTC.

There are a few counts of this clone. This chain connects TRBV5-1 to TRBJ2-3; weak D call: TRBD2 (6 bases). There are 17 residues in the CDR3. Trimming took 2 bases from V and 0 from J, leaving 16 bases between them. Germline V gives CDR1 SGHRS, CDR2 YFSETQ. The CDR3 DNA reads TGCGCCAGCAGCTTTGGCGGGGCAAATCCTAGCACAGATACGCAGTATTTT. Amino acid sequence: CASSFGGANPSTDTQYF.

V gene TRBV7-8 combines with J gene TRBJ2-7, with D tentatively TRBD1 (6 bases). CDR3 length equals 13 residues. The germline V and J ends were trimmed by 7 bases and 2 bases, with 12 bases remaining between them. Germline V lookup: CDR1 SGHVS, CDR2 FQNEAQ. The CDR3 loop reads CASNQQGPYEQYF. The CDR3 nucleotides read TGTGCCAGCAACCAACAGGGACCCTACGAGCAGTACTTC.

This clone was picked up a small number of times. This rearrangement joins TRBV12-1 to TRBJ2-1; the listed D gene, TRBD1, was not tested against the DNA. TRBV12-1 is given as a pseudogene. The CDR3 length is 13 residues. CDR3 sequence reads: CASSFGHYNEQFF. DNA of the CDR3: TGTGCCAGCAGCTTTGGACACTACAATGAGCAGTTCTTC.

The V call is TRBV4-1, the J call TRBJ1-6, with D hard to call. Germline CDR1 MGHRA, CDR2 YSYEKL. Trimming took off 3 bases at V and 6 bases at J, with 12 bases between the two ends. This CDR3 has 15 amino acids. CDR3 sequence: CASSQGPAANSPLHF. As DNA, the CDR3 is TGCGCCAGCAGCCAGGGTCCCGCGGCTAATTCACCCCTCCACTTT.

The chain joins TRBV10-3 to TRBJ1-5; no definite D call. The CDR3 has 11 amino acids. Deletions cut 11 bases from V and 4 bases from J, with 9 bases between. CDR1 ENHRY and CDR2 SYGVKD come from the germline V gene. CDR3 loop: CAAGVNQPQHF. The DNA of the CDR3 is TGTGCCGCCGGGGTGAATCAGCCCCAGCATTTT.

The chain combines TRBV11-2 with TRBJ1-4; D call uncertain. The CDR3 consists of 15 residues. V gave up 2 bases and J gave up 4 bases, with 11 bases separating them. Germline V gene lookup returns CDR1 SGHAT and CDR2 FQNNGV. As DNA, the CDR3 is TGTGCCAGCAGCTTATCGGGGAGTCTTAATGAAAAACTGTTTTTT. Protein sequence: CASSLSGSLNEKLFF. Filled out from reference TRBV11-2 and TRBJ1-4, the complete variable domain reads EAGVAQSPRYKIIEKRQSVAFWCNPISGHATLYWYQQILGQGPKLLIQFQNNGVVDDSQLPKDRFSAERLKGVDSTLKIQPAKLEDSAVYLCASSLSGSLNEKLFFGSGTQLSVL.

The CDR3 region has the DNA TGCAGTGCGGTACAGGACACTGAAGCTTTCTTT. Translating it yields CSAVQDTEAFF. The chain combines TRBV20-1 with TRBJ1-1, with a tentative D call TRBD1 (5 bases). Germline V gives CDR1 DFQATT, CDR2 SNEGSKA (reference sequence). The ends were cut back, 6 bases at V and 3 bases at J, with 8 bases in the middle. This CDR3 has 11 amino acids.

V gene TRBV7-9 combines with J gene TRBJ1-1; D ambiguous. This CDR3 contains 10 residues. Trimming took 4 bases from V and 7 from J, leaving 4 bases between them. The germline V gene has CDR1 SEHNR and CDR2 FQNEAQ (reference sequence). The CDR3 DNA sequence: TGTGCCAGCAGCTACCTTGAAGCTTTCTTT. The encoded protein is CASSYLEAFF. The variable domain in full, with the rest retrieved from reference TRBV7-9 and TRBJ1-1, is DTGVSQNPRHKITKRGQNVTFRCDPISEHNRLYWYRQTLGQGPEFLTYFQNEAQLEKSRLLSDRFSAERPKGSFSTLEIQRTEQGDSAMYLCASSYLEAFFGQGTRLTVV.

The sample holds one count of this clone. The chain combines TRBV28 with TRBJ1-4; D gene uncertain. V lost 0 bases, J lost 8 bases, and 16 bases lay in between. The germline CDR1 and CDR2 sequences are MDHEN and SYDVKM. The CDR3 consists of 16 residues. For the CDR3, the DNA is TGTGCCAGCAGTTTATGGGCCCCGAACAGAGACGAAAAACTGTTTTTT. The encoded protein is CASSLWAPNRDEKLFF.

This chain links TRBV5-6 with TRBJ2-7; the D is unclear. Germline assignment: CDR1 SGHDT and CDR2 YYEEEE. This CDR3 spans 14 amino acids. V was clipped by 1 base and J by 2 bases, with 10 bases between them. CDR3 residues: CASSLLTLPYEQYF. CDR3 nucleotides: TGTGCCAGCAGCTTGTTGACTCTTCCCTACGAGCAGTACTTC.

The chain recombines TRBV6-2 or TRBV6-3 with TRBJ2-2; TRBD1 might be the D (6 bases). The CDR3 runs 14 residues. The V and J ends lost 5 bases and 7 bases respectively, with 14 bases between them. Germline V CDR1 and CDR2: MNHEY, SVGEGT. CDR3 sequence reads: CASSKWGQSGELFF. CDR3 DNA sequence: TGTGCCAGCAGTAAGTGGGGGCAGAGCGGGGAGCTGTTTTTT.

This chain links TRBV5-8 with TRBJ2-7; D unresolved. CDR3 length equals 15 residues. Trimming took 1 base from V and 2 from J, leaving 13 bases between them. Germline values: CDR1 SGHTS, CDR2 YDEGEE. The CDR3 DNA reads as TGTGCCAGCAGCTTGTTCTTTGGCCCCGCCTACGAGCAGTACTTC. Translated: CASSLFFGPAYEQYF.

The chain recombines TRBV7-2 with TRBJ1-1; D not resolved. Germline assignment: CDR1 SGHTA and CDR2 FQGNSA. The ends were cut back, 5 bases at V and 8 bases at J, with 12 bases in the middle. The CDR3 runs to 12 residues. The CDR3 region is CASSPRFEEAFF. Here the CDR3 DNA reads TGTGCCAGCAGCCCCCGGTTCGAGGAAGCTTTCTTT. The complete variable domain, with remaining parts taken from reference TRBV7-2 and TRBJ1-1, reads GAGVSQSPSNKVTEKGKDVELRCDPISGHTALYWYRQSLGQGLEFLIYFQGNSAPDKSGLPSDRFSAERTGGSVSTLTIQRTQQEDSAVYLCASSPRFEEAFFGQGTRLTVV.

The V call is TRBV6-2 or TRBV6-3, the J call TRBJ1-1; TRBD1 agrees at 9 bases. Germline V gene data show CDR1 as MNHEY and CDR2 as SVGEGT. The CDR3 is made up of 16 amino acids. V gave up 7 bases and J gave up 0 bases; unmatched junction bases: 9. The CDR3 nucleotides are TGTGCCAGCAACCCCCCGGACAGGGGACTGAACACTGAAGCTTTCTTT. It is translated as CASNPPDRGLNTEAFF.

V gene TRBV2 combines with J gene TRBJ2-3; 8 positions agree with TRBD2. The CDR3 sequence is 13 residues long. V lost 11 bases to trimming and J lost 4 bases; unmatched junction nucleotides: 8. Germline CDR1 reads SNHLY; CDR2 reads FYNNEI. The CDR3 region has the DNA TGTGCCGGGCGGGGGGACATTTCAGATACGCAGTATTTT. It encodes CAGRGDISDTQYF.

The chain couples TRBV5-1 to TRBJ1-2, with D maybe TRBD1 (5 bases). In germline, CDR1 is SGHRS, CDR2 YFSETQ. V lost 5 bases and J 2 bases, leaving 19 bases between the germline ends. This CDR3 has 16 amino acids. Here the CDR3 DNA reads TGCGCCAGCAGTGGGGAAGGCGGCGGGACCAACTATGGCTACACCTTC. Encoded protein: CASSGEGGGTNYGYTF. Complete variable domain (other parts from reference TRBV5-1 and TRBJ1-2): KAGVTQTPRYLIKTRGQQVTLSCSPISGHRSVSWYQQTPGQGLQFLFEYFSETQRNKGNFPGRFSGRQFSNSRSEMNVSTLELGDSALYLCASSGEGGGTNYGYTFGSGTRLTVV.

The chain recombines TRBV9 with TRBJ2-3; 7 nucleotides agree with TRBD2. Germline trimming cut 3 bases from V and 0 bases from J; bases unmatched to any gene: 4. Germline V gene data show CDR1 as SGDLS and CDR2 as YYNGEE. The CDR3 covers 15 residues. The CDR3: CASSGGGGSTDTQYF. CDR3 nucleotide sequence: TGTGCCAGCAGCGGGGGCGGGGGTAGCACAGATACGCAGTATTTT.

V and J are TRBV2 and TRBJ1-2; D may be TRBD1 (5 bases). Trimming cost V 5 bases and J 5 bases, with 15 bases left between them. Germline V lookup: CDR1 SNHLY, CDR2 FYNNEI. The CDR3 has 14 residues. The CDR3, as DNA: TGTGCCAGCAGTCCTATTCGACAGATGTATGGCTACACCTTC. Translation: CASSPIRQMYGYTF. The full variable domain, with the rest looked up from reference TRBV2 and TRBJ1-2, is EPEVTQTPSHQVTQMGQEVILRCVPISNHLYFYWYRQILGQKVEFLVSFYNNEISEKSEIFDDQFSVERPDGSNFTLKIRSTKLEDSAMYFCASSPIRQMYGYTFGSGTRLTVV.

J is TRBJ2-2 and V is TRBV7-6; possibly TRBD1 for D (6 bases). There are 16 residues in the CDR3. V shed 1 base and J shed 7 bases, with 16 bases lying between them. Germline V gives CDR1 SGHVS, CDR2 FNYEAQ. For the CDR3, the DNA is TGTGCCAGCAGCTTAGTAGGCAGGGGAATTGTCGGGGAGCTGTTTTTT. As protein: CASSLVGRGIVGELFF.

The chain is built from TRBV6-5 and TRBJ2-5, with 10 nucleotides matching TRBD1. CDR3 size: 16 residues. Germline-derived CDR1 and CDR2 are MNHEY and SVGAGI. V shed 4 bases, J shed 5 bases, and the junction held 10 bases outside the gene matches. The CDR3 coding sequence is TGTGCCAGCAGTTTCCTCACGACAGGGGGCATGGAGACCCAGTACTTC. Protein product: CASSFLTTGGMETQYF.

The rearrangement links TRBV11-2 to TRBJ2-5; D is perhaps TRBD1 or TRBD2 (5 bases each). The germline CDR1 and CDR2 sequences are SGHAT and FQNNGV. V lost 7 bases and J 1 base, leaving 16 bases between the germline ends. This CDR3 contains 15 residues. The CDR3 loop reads CASNQRGTVQETQYF. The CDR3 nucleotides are TGTGCCAGCAACCAACGGGGCACCGTCCAAGAGACCCAGTACTTC.

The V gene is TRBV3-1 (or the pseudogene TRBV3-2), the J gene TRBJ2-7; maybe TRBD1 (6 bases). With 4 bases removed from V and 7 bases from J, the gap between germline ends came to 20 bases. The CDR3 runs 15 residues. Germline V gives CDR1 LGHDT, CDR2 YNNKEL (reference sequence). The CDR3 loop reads CASSPQAGRGGEQYF. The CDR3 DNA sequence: TGTGCCAGCAGCCCCCAGGCCGGCAGGGGTGGTGAGCAGTACTTC.

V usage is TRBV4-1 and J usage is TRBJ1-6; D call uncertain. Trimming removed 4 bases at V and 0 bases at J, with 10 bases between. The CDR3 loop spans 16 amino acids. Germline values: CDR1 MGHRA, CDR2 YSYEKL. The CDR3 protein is CASSPYTSSYNSPLHF. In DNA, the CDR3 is TGCGCCAGCAGCCCTTACACGAGCTCCTATAATTCACCCCTCCACTTT.

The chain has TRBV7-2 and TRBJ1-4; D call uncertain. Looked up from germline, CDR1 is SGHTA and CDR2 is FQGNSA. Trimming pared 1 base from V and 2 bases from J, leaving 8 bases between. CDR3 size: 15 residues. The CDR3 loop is CASSLEGDTNEKLFF. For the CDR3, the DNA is TGTGCCAGCAGCTTAGAGGGCGATACTAATGAAAAACTGTTTTTT.